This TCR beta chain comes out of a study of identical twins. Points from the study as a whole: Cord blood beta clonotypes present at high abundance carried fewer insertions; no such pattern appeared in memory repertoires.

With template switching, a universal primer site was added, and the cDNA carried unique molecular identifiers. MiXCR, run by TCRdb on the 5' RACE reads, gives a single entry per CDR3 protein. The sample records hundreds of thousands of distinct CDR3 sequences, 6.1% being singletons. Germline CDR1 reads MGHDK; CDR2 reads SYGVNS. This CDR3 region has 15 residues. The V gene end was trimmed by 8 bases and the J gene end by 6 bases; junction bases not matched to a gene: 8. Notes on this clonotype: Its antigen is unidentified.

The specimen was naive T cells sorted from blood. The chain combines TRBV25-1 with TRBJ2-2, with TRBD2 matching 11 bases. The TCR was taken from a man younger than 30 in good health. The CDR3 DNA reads TGTGCCAGCCATGCTAGCGGGGGGTTCGCCGGGGAGCTGTTTTTT. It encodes CASHASGGFAGELFF.